Described below is a single TCR beta chain sequence and its context. Its antigen remains unknown. The V and J ends lost 1 base and 2 bases, in that order; junction bases with no gene match: 3. CDR3 size: 15 residues. Germline CDR1 and CDR2: MNHNS and SASEGT. The data originate from a study of cytomegalovirus exposure and HLA in healthy donors. Sequencing used immunoSEQ multiplex PCR; TCRdb keeps in-frame clones, though not all of them. The repertoire holds about 110,000 clones, with 88% as singletons. General observations from the study: The authors confirmed in vitro that a few CMV-associated chains were specific for CMV antigens. There were some public TCRs occurring in many donors, but most TCR sequences were rare. Subsequent analysis found a tendency for first-cohort TCR clusters to co-occur within the 90 to 150 validation repertoires.

The TCR originated in a young woman in good health and CMV-seronegative. V usage is TRBV6-1 and J usage is TRBJ2-7; 9 bases fit TRBD2. Material: PBMCs. The CDR3 DNA follows: TGTGCCAGCAGTGAAGTGGCGGGGGGGCCCTACGAGCAGTACTTC. Translation gives CASSEVAGGPYEQYF.